This TCR beta chain was obtained from a study of shared clonotypes between healthy human individuals. Overall study results and limits: A few donors shared around 5.1% of their naive CD4 clonotypes. Only blood samples were collected, and tissue repertoires likely differ. Donors were few, which limited the genetic and exposure-history diversity represented.

The CDR3 runs to 14 residues. From germline, CDR1 is SNHLY and CDR2 FYNNEI. V gave up 6 bases and J gave up 7 bases; unmatched junction bases: 7. In regard to this clone: Its antigen is still unknown.

The authors split each subset's genomic DNA evenly across several immunoSEQ plates. Only in-frame clones appear in the TCRdb table, and some are missing; sequencing was by immunoSEQ multiplex PCR. The repertoire holds 2,100,000 or so clones, with about 94% as singletons. The specimen sequenced was naive CD4+ T cells sorted from blood. The subset is: CD45RA+ positively selected. The sequence was obtained from a man aged 18-30 years in good health. The chain has TRBV2 and TRBJ2-1, with 9 bases fitting TRBD1. The CDR3 nucleotides read TGTGCCAGCAGGCGACAGGGGGGAAGTAATGAGCAGTTCTTC. Translated, it gives CASRRQGGSNEQFF.